This TCR beta chain was retrieved from a study of blood T cell repertoires in COVID-19. Study-level information: Material from acute and convalescent COVID-19 was sourced from the United States, Italy and Spain. The cDNA or gDNA used as material had been derived from T cells, B-cell-depleted T cells, or PBMCs.

In the study's own analysis: For nucleated cells, counts were estimated from reference gene primer amplification. Only in-frame clones appear in the TCRdb table, and some are missing; sequencing was by immunoSEQ multiplex PCR. V and J calls and clone size are copied from that table; D and trimming were computed from the DNA. The data hold roughly 300,000 clones, with roughly 86% observed a single time. Trimming cost V 0 bases and J 2 bases; bases outside gene matches: 5. Germline lookup yields CDR1 SGHRS and CDR2 YFSETQ. The CDR3 runs to 16 residues. Specimen: peripheral blood. The source is a woman aged 45-59 years who had recovered from COVID-19. This rearrangement joins TRBV5-1 to TRBJ2-5; 9 positions match TRBD1. CDR3 in amino acids: CASSLVVTGGQETQYF. CDR3 DNA sequence: TGCGCCAGCAGCTTGGTAGTGACAGGGGGACAAGAGACCCAGTACTTC.